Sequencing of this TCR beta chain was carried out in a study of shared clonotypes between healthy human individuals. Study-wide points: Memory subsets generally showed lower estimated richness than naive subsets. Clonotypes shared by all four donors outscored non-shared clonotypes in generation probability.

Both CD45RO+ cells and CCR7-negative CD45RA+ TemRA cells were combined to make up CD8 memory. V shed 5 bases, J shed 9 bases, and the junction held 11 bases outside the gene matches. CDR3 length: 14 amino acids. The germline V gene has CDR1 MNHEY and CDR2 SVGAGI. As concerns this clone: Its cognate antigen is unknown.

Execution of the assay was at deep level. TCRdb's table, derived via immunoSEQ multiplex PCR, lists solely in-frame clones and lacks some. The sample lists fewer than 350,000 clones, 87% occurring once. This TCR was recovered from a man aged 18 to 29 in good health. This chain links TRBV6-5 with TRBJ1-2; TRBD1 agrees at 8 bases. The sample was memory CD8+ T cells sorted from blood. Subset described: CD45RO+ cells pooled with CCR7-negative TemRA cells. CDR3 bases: TGTGCCAGCAGTATTCGACAGGGGCCTCGGAGCTACACCTTC. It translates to CASSIRQGPRSYTF.